Sequencing of this TCR beta chain was carried out in a study of T cells in Graves' hyperthyroidism and ophthalmopathy. The length of the CDR3 is 14 residues. Trimming left V 1 base short and J 3 bases short, with 10 bases between. In germline, CDR1 is SGHTA, CDR2 FQGNSA. The CDR3 regions of TCR beta were amplified from RNA transcripts. The HTBI primer set was used in a first-round RT-PCR of the TCR CDR3. TCRdb recomputed calls from the multiplex PCR reads with MiXCR, one row per CDR3 protein. This sample has a few hundred thousand distinct CDR3 sequences; around 23% occur once, and the top ten carry less than 65%.

This rearrangement joins TRBV7-2 to TRBJ2-7; tentatively, D is TRBD2 (5 bases). The sequenced sample was blood. This TCR came from a woman between 50 and 59 years old with Graves' hyperthyroidism. CDR3 in amino acids: CASSLGLRGYEQYF. In DNA, the CDR3 is TGTGCCAGCAGCTTAGGTCTCCGGGGCTACGAGCAGTACTTC.